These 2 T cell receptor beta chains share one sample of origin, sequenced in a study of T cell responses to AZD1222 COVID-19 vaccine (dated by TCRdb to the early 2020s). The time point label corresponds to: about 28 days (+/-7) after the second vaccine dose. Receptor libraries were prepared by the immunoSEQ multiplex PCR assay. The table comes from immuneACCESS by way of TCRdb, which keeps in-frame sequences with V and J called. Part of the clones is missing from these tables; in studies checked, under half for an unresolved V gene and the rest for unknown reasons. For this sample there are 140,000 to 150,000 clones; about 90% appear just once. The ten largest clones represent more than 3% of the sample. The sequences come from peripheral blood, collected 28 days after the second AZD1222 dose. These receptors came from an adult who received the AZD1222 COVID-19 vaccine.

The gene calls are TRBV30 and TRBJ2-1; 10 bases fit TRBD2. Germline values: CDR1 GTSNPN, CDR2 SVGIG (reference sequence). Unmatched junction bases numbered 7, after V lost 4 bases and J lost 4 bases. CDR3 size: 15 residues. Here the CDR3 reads CAWTWTSGRYNEQFF. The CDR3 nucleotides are TGTGCCTGGACCTGGACTAGCGGCAGATACAATGAGCAGTTCTTC.

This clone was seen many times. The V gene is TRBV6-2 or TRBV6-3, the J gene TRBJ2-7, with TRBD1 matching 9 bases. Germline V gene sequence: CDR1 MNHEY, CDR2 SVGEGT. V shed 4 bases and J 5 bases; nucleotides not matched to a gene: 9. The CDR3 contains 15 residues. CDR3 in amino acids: CASSWTGEGAHEQYF. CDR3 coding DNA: TGTGCCAGCAGTTGGACAGGGGAAGGGGCCCACGAGCAGTACTTC.